This TCR beta chain emerged from a study of OX40 agonist ivuxolimab in advanced cancers. Study details: Enrolled patients in dose escalation had cancers that were hepatocellular carcinoma, melanoma, renal cell or head and neck cancer. From 23 to 79 years was the age range, with a mean of approximately 58 years, and roughly 83% were male.

The study, taken as a whole, reports: In CD8+ T cells, expanded clones were on average more numerous than in CD4+.

For this clone: What it recognizes is unknown.

Exclusion applied to patients with autoimmune disease history or systemic immunosuppression. Libraries were prepared by immunoSEQ multiplex PCR; TCRdb keeps only in-frame clonotypes and omits some of them. The sample yields tens of thousands of clones, under 90% seen once. V lost 7 bases to trimming and J lost 5 bases; unmatched junction nucleotides: 5. The germline gives CDR1 SGHTA, CDR2 FQGTGA. This CDR3 spans 14 amino acids. The sample here was CD4+ or CD8+ T cells sorted from blood, taken in a trial of the OX40 agonist ivuxolimab. This clonotype originated in an adult with an advanced solid tumor such as melanoma, head and neck, liver or kidney cancer. The rearrangement joins TRBV7-3 to TRBJ1-6; 7 bases fit TRBD1. The CDR3 DNA sequence: TGTGCCAGCACCGCGGGACAGAATAATTCACCCCTCCACTTT. Translating it yields CASTAGQNNSPLHF.